This record concerns one T cell receptor (beta chain) sequence. Its antigen is not known. The sample is drawn from a study of identical twins. Study-wide results and caveats: Low generation-probability sequences were in excess among twin-shared out-of-frame alpha sequences. Cord blood beta clonotypes present at high abundance carried fewer insertions; no such pattern appeared in memory repertoires. There was more out-of-frame TCR alpha sharing in monozygotic twins than models estimated. Surplus twin overlap in beta out-of-frame sequences was less pronounced.

V lost 1 base to trimming and J lost 7 bases, with 11 bases between them. Germline CDR1 reads SGHVS; CDR2 reads FQNEAQ. The CDR3 is made up of 15 amino acids. TCRdb reprocessed the 5' RACE reads via MiXCR and lists one record per CDR3 protein. The repertoire has some 1,600,000 distinct CDR3 sequences, around 29% of them found once; the top ten carry about 0.25%. The sequence was collected from a newborn girl in good health. Sequencing used cord blood. The chain links TRBV7-8 to TRBJ1-6, with D possibly TRBD1 on 6 matching bases. CDR3 loop: CASSLEGGTNSPLHF. CDR3 bases: TGTGCCAGCAGCTTAGAAGGTGGGACAAATTCACCCCTCCACTTT.